One and the same sample provided the 15 T cell receptor beta chains below, sequenced in a study of read filtering for tumor transcriptome and immune sequencing. Molecular barcoded adaptors covering alpha/delta and beta/gamma chains were used on approximately 400 ng RNA. Each CDR3 protein gets one entry after TCRdb re-called the reads with MiXCR. This table has 100,000 to 150,000 distinct CDR3 sequences, 10% to 15% appearing once. What was sequenced was a population of CD138-negative cells sorted from bone marrow. The receptors were sampled from a donor older than 35 with multiple myeloma.

This clonotype showed up just once. A much larger clone is a single base away; this may be a read error. V and J are TRBV7-2 and TRBJ1-1; D possibly corresponds to TRBD1 (5 bases). V dropped 5 bases and J dropped 5 bases, with 18 bases sitting between them. The CDR3 runs 15 residues. CDR1 SGHTA and CDR2 FQGNSA come from the germline V gene. The chain's CDR3 is CASSRAGVSRTEAFF. The CDR3, as DNA: TGTGCCAGCAGCCGCGCGGGGGTTTCGAGGACTGAAGCTTTCTTT.

This clonotype was detected many times. The rearrangement links TRBV12-3 or TRBV12-4 to TRBJ2-5; D is unclear. Trimming stripped 5 bases from V and 9 bases from J, with 22 bases between. The CDR3 loop spans 15 amino acids. The CDR3: CASSPEGTTPMAQYF. CDR3 nucleotides: TGTGCCAGCAGTCCTGAAGGCACGACCCCGATGGCCCAGTACTTC.

This clonotype was picked up many times. The J gene is TRBJ2-1, the V gene TRBV7-2; D gene ambiguous. CDR1 SGHTA and CDR2 FQGNSA come from the germline V gene. The V end was cut by 2 bases, the J end by 8 bases, with 10 bases between. The CDR3 contains 13 residues. The CDR3 nucleotides are TGTGCCAGCAGCTTACCCGTTCTCTATGAGCAGTTCTTC. Amino acid sequence: CASSLPVLYEQFF.

This clonotype occurred many times. The chain combines TRBV5-1 with TRBJ2-1; TRBD2 agrees at 12 bases. CDR1 is SGHRS, CDR2 YFSETQ, per germline. There are 17 residues in the CDR3. V lost 4 bases and J lost 0; bases outside the gene matches: 5. In DNA, the CDR3 is TGCGCCAGCAGCCAGGGACTAGCGGGCCACTCCTACAATGAGCAGTTCTTC. Its protein product is CASSQGLAGHSYNEQFF.

Turning to this clonotype: This clone may be a read error of a much larger clone one base away. The rearrangement uses TRBV19 and TRBJ1-5; D may be TRBD1 (6 bases). The germline V gene encodes CDR1 LNHDA and CDR2 SQIVND (reference sequence). Trimming shortened V by 1 base and J by 4 bases, and 8 bases separated the two germline ends. The CDR3 is made up of 14 amino acids. CDR3 bases: TGTGCCAGTAGTATAGCGGACAGAAATCAGCCCCAGCATTTT. This sequence encodes CASSIADRNQPQHF.

This clonotype was seen at least ten times. The chain combines TRBV27 with TRBJ2-1, with 14 positions matching TRBD2. Germline V CDR1 and CDR2: MNHEY, SMNVEV (reference sequence). CDR3 length equals 16 residues. V lost 2 bases, J lost 8 bases, and 5 bases stayed unmatched. DNA for the CDR3: TGTGCCAGCAGTTTAGTTTGGGGACTAGCGGGAGATGAGCAGTTCTTC. Translation gives CASSLVWGLAGDEQFF.

In the case of this clonotype: Being one base from a much bigger clone, this may be a read error. V and J are TRBV18 and TRBJ2-7; 10 nucleotides agree with TRBD1. Germline CDR1 and CDR2: KGHSH and LQKENI. This CDR3 has 14 residues. CDR3 nucleotide sequence: TGTGCCAGCTCACGGGACAGGGGAGGGTACGAGCAGCACTTC. This codes for CASSRDRGGYEQHF.

This clonotype was counted between two and nine times. A much larger clone differs by one base, so this may be a read error. The chain joins TRBV5-1 to TRBJ1-1; no firm D call. Trimming removed 1 base at V and 5 bases at J, with 15 bases between. Germline V gene sequence: CDR1 SGHRS, CDR2 YFSETQ. This CDR3 is 15 amino acids long. The CDR3 reads CASSLSPQRGTEAFF. The CDR3 DNA reads as TGCGCCAGCAGCTTGTCCCCCCAAAGAGGGACTGAAGCTTTCTTT.

There are many counts of this clonotype. The chain employs TRBV15 and TRBJ2-3, with TRBD2 as a possible D gene (5 bases). Per germline, CDR1 LNHNV and CDR2 YYDKDF (reference sequence). The CDR3 contains 17 residues. Trimming left V 2 bases short and J 4 bases short, with 19 bases between. The CDR3 sequence: CATSRPLGSPGADTQYF. In DNA, the CDR3 is TGTGCCACCAGCAGACCCTTAGGGAGCCCTGGGGCAGATACGCAGTATTTT.

For this clonotype: A read error may be the cause here, since a much bigger clone is one base away. The CDR3 spells CASKNTGNGQFF. The CDR3 DNA sequence: TGTGCCAGCAAGAATACAGGGAATGGGCAGTTCTTC. The chain has TRBV12-3 or TRBV12-4 and TRBJ2-1; D possibly corresponds to TRBD1 (6 bases). CDR3 length equals 12 residues.

There are many counts of this clonotype. The chain is built from TRBV6-6 and TRBJ1-6; D is possibly TRBD1 (6 bases). Trimming took 6 bases from V and 13 from J, leaving 16 bases between them. Germline CDR1 and CDR2: MNHNY and SVGAGI (reference sequence). The CDR3 has 13 amino acids. CDR3 amino acids: CASRGQFNSPLHF. As DNA, the CDR3 is TGTGCCAGCAGAGGACAGTTCAACTCCCCCCTCCACTTT.

This clonotype was counted at least ten times. This chain connects TRBV6-1 to TRBJ1-2, with 7 nucleotides matching TRBD1. J lost 4 bases, V lost 5 bases, and 4 bases had no gene match. The CDR3 contains 13 residues. The germline gives CDR1 MNHNS, CDR2 SASEGT. CDR3 in amino acids: CASSYRDSYGYTF. The CDR3 DNA is TGTGCCAGCAGTTACCGGGACAGCTATGGCTACACCTTC.

This clonotype appeared many times. This rearrangement joins TRBV18 to TRBJ2-4, with TRBD2 as a possible D gene (5 bases). CDR3 length: 15 amino acids. V lost 8 bases, J lost 1 base, and 15 bases lay in between. Germline CDR1 KGHSH, CDR2 LQKENI. The DNA for the CDR3 is TGTGCCAGCGCCGACGGGGTCCAGGCCAAAAACATTCAGTACTTC. It translates to CASADGVQAKNIQYF.

The sample holds many counts of this clonotype. The DNA of the CDR3 is TGTGCCAGCATACCAGAGTACCAAGAGACCCAGTACTTC. As protein: CASIPEYQETQYF. V usage is TRBV7-8 and J usage is TRBJ2-5, with no clear D. The CDR3 runs to 13 residues. Trimming shortened V by 7 bases and J by 0 bases, and 9 bases separated the two germline ends. Germline V gene data show CDR1 as SGHVS and CDR2 as FQNEAQ.

This clonotype has just a few counts. One junction end disagrees with the germline gene, perhaps due to a read error. The chain has TRBV30 and TRBJ2-2; 9 bases fit TRBD1. The CDR3 extends over 16 amino acids. Germline CDR1 reads GTSNPN; CDR2 reads SVGIG (reference sequence). DNA for the CDR3: TGTGCCTGGAGGGACTGGACAGGGGAGAGGGCCGGGGAGCTGTCTTTT. Protein: CAWRDWTGERAGELSF.